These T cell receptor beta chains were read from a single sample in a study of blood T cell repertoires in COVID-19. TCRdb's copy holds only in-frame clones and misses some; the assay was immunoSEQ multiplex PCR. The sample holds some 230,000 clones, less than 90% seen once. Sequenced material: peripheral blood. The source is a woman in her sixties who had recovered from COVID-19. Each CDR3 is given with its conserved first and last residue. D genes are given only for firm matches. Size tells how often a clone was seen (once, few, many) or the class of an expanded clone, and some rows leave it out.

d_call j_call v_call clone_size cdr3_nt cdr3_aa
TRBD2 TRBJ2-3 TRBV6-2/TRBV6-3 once TGTGCCAGCAGTGCCAGACTAGCGGGGTCAATCACAGATACGCAGTATTTT CASSARLAGSITDTQYF
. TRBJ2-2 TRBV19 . TGTGCCAGTGCGCGGACGAACACCGGGGAGCTGTTTTTT CASARTNTGELFF
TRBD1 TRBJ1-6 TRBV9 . TGTGCCAGCAGCGAACAGGGGTCTGAGTCACCCCTCCACTTT CASSEQGSESPLHF
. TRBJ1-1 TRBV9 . TGTGCCAGCAGCGCCTTTACAGATTACACTGAAGCTTTCTTT CASSAFTDYTEAFF
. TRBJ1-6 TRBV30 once TGTGCCTGGAGTGTACGTGGCAGGGTTTCTCCACCCCTCCACTTT CAWSVRGRVSPPLHF
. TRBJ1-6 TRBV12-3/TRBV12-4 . TGTGCCAGCAGTACTCAGGAGGAGTCACCCCTCCACTTT CASSTQEESPLHF
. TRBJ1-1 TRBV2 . TGTGCCAGCAGTGAAGTTGGGAGGGGCGGCACTGAAGCTTTCTTT CASSEVGRGGTEAFF
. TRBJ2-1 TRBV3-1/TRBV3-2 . TGTGCCAGCAGCCAGGGGGGCGGGGGTGAGCAGTTCTTC CASSQGGGGEQFF
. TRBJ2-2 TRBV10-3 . TGTGCCATACTCACAGGGCCCGGGGAGCTGTTTTTT CAILTGPGELFF
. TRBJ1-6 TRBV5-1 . TGCGCCAGCAGCTTGGTTGAGAGAATAGGGGTTAATTCACCCCTCCACTTT CASSLVERIGVNSPLHF
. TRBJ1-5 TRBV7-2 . TGTGCCAGCAGCCTAGGGGGGGGCCGGAATCAGCCCCAGCATTTT CASSLGGGRNQPQHF
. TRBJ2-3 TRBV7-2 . TGTGCCAGCAGCTTATCCCCAGACTCTAGCACAGATACGCAGTATTTT CASSLSPDSSTDTQYF
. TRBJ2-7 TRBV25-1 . TGTGCCAGCAGTGACCTACAGCCCCTCAACGAGCAGTACTTC CASSDLQPLNEQYF
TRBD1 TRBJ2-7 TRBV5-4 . TGTGCCAGCAGTCCTAGGACAGGGGAACACGAGCAGTACTTC CASSPRTGEHEQYF
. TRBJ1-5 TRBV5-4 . TGTGCCAGCAGGGCTGGCAGGGGCAATCAGCCCCAGCATTTT CASRAGRGNQPQHF